This record covers a single T cell receptor (beta chain). Deletions cut 7 bases from V and 1 base from J, with 14 bases between. Germline lookup yields CDR1 SGHRS and CDR2 YFSETQ. The CDR3 contains 14 residues. The data originate from a study of blood T cell repertoires in COVID-19. On the study more broadly: The United States, Italy and Spain provided the acute and convalescent COVID-19 samples. Nucleic acid was either cDNA or gDNA, and it came from T cells, B-cell-depleted T cells, or PBMCs.

Original analysis: Reference gene primer amplification gave nucleated cell count estimates. Profiled with immunoSEQ multiplex PCR; TCRdb holds only in-frame clones, not every one. The D gene and trimming were derived from the DNA, and the V and J assignments and clone size from that table. The top ten clones hold around 32% of a sample with tens of thousands of clones, 79% of them seen once. The clonotype was recovered from a human donor in a cohort sampled during active COVID-19. Source material: peripheral blood. This chain links TRBV5-1 with TRBJ1-2; unclear D gene. This chain's CDR3 is CASRFHTNNYGYTF. CDR3 coding DNA: TGCGCCAGCCGATTCCACACGAATAACTATGGCTACACCTTC.